The 11 T cell receptor beta chains below all came from one sample that was sequenced in a study of blood T cells in healthy people across ages (dated by TCRdb to the mid-2010s). The receptor library was made with 5' RACE. Sequencing instrument: Illumina HiSeq 2500. A second 7 to 11 cycle PCR used a sample-barcoded 5' primer and a J-beta primer mix. The public reads were reprocessed in TCRdb via fastp at Q25 and MiXCR, keeping in-frame beta chains. Entries are consolidated by CDR3 protein sequence, retaining the most common genes and DNA. The sample contains some 900,000 distinct CDR3 sequences, around 48% of them found a single time. The ten largest make up around an eighth of the sample. Input material: blood. These receptors were collected from a man aged 30 to 45 in good health.

CDR3 residues: CASSQPDRGGDTQYF. In nucleotides, the CDR3 is TGTGCCAGCAGTCAACCCGACAGGGGAGGGGATACGCAGTATTTT. The chain carries TRBV6-6 and TRBJ2-3; tentatively, D is TRBD1 (8 bases). Germline V gives CDR1 MNHNY, CDR2 SVGAGI (reference sequence). The CDR3 loop spans 15 amino acids. Trimming stripped 5 bases from V and 6 bases from J, with 18 bases between.

The chain employs TRBV27 and TRBJ2-5; 9 bases agree with TRBD1. The DNA end lines up better with TRBJ2-7; the J call may be wrong. This CDR3 contains 16 residues. Germline V gene sequence: CDR1 MNHEY, CDR2 SMNVEV (reference sequence). DNA of the CDR3: TGTGCCAGCAGCCCTAAAGGGACAGGGATTACCTACGAGCAGTACTTC. This gives the protein CASSPKGTGITYEQYF.

This chain uses TRBV5-6 with TRBJ2-2; D is unclear. The CDR3 loop spans 13 amino acids. The V and J ends lost 4 bases and 0 bases respectively, with 4 bases between them. In germline, CDR1 is SGHDT, CDR2 YYEEEE. CDR3 nucleotides: TGTGCCAGCAGCATCCCGAACACCGGGGAGCTGTTTTTT. This translates into CASSIPNTGELFF. The entire variable domain, with the rest obtained from reference TRBV5-6 and TRBJ2-2, is as follows: DAGVTQSPTHLIKTRGQQVTLRCSPKSGHDTVSWYQQALGQGPQFIFQYYEEEERQRGNFPDRFSGHQFPNYSSELNVNALLLGDSALYLCASSIPNTGELFFGEGSRLTVL.

This clonotype turned up a few times. This sequence joins TRBV4-1 and TRBJ1-5; no firm D call. Per the germline V gene, CDR1 is MGHRA and CDR2 is YSYEKL. The germline V and J ends were trimmed by 4 bases and 5 bases, with 12 bases remaining between them. The CDR3 is made up of 14 amino acids. This CDR3 reads CASSPNPDYQPQHF. The CDR3 DNA reads as TGCGCCAGCAGCCCCAACCCGGATTATCAGCCCCAGCATTTT.

This chain uses TRBV6-5 with TRBJ2-1; unclear D gene. The CDR3 is 15 amino acids. CDR1 MNHEY and CDR2 SVGAGI come from the germline V gene. Trimming removed 4 bases from V and 2 bases from J, with 12 bases in between. CDR3 residues: CASSSLVAAYNEQFF. CDR3 DNA: TGTGCCAGCAGTTCCCTCGTGGCGGCCTACAATGAGCAGTTCTTC.

In this sample, this clonotype turned up a few times. The V call is TRBV7-8, the J call TRBJ2-5, with D unresolved. CDR1 is SGHVS and CDR2 is FQNEAQ in the germline V gene. This CDR3 comprises 15 residues. With 0 bases removed from V and 2 bases from J, the gap between germline ends came to 10 bases. In DNA form, the CDR3 reads TGTGCCAGCAGCTTAGCTCGACTCAAACAAGAGACCCAGTACTTC. Amino acids: CASSLARLKQETQYF.

The chain carries TRBV20-1 and TRBJ2-5, with D perhaps matching TRBD2 (6 bases). Looked up from germline, CDR1 is DFQATT and CDR2 is SNEGSKA (reference sequence). The CDR3 covers 15 residues. V was cut by 6 bases and J by 1 base, with 18 bases left in between. The CDR3 bases are TGCAGTGCACTAAGAAGCCGGGGGTCCCAAGAGACCCAGTACTTC. Protein sequence: CSALRSRGSQETQYF.

This chain joins TRBV5-1 and TRBJ2-5, with D possibly matching TRBD1 (5 bases). CDR3 length: 13 amino acids. V lost 4 bases and J lost 11, with 18 bases in between. Germline values: CDR1 SGHRS, CDR2 YFSETQ. CDR3 in amino acids: CASSDRQGNEQYF. The CDR3 bases are TGCGCCAGCAGCGATCGGCAGGGCAATGAGCAGTACTTC.

The J gene is TRBJ2-7, the V gene TRBV21-1; the table's D call of TRBD2 was not tested on the DNA. TRBV21-1 is a pseudogene. The CDR3 has 15 amino acids. The CDR3 spells CASRGGTNTPYEQYF. The CDR3 bases are TGTGCCAGCAGGGGAGGGACTAACACCCCCTACGAGCAGTACTTC.

Only a few counts were recorded for this clonotype. This chain uses TRBV6-5 with TRBJ2-7; no clear D. V was trimmed by 6 bases and J by 3 bases, leaving 9 bases between them. Germline V CDR1 and CDR2: MNHEY, SVGAGI. There are 12 residues in the CDR3. This CDR3 is CASRAGFYEQYF. The CDR3 bases are TGTGCCAGCAGGGCAGGTTTCTACGAGCAGTACTTC.

This clonotype is a singleton in its sample. The rearrangement joins TRBV20-1 to TRBJ2-5; D gene ambiguous. Matching the DNA end better, TRBJ2-7 makes the J call doubtful. The germline V gene has CDR1 DFQATT and CDR2 SNEGSKA (reference sequence). The CDR3 spans 14 residues. The CDR3: CSVPPRHFRNEQYF. The CDR3 bases are TGCAGTGTCCCCCCCCGGCACTTTCGGAACGAGCAGTACTTC.